Following are 8 T cell receptor beta chains from one sample sequenced in a study of identical twins. TCRdb passed the 5' RACE reads through MiXCR, listing each CDR3 protein once. The sample has 1.5 million or so distinct CDR3 sequences; under 35% are singletons. The sample comprised cord blood. These receptors all stem from a newborn girl in good health.

In this sample, this clonotype turned up a few times. Here the CDR3 DNA reads TGTGCCAGCAGCCAATCAGGACAGAACTACGAGCAGTACTTC. Protein: CASSQSGQNYEQYF. V usage is TRBV4-2 and J usage is TRBJ2-7; tentatively, D is TRBD1 (6 bases). The CDR3 is 14 residues long. Trimming took off 2 bases at V and 3 bases at J, with 11 bases between the two ends. Germline CDR1 is LGHNA and CDR2 is YNFKEQ.

This clonotype was observed a few times. V is TRBV27 and J is TRBJ2-3; 7 positions match TRBD1. V was pared by 5 bases and J by 2 bases, with 7 bases of the junction left unmatched. Per the germline V gene, CDR1 is MNHEY and CDR2 is SMNVEV (reference sequence). The CDR3 consists of 15 residues. The chain's CDR3 is CASSNLQGITDTQYF. DNA for the CDR3: TGTGCCAGCAGTAACCTACAGGGGATCACAGATACGCAGTATTTT.

The chain has TRBV20-1 and TRBJ1-5; D possibly corresponds to TRBD1 (5 bases). Germline CDR1 reads DFQATT; CDR2 reads SNEGSKA (reference sequence). This CDR3 has 16 amino acids. The V end was cut by 2 bases, the J end by 2 bases, with 16 bases between. In DNA, the CDR3 is TGCAGTGCTAGACCACATAACATAGGGGGCAATCAGCCCCAGCATTTT. It translates to CSARPHNIGGNQPQHF.

The CDR3 nucleotides are TGCGCCAGCAGCTTGGGGACTAGCCCAACCTACGAGCAGTACTTC. It yields the protein CASSLGTSPTYEQYF. The gene calls are TRBV5-1 and TRBJ2-7, with TRBD2 matching over 8 bases. J gave up 2 bases and V 0 bases, and 4 bases lay outside the gene matches. Looked up from germline, CDR1 is SGHRS and CDR2 is YFSETQ. The CDR3 has 15 amino acids. Supplemented by reference TRBV5-1 and TRBJ2-7, the full variable domain reads KAGVTQTPRYLIKTRGQQVTLSCSPISGHRSVSWYQQTPGQGLQFLFEYFSETQRNKGNFPGRFSGRQFSNSRSEMNVSTLELGDSALYLCASSLGTSPTYEQYFGPGTRLTVT.

The chain combines TRBV4-1 with TRBJ1-2; TRBD1 matches 10 bases. Germline V gene data show CDR1 as MGHRA and CDR2 as YSYEKL. The V segment lost 3 bases and the J segment 2 bases; nucleotides outside the gene matches: 6. This CDR3 is built from 16 residues. CDR3 coding DNA: TGCGCCAGCAGCCATCCCCGGGGACAGGGGAACTATGGCTACACCTTC. Encoded protein: CASSHPRGQGNYGYTF.

The rearrangement links TRBV12-3 or TRBV12-4 to TRBJ1-6; TRBD1 might be the D (6 bases). V was pared by 5 bases and J by 14 bases, with 16 bases between. CDR3 length equals 13 residues. CDR3 DNA sequence: TGTGCCAGCAGTAACCGGACAGTCCTCTCCCTCCACTTT. This sequence encodes CASSNRTVLSLHF.

Concerning this clonotype itself: A junction boundary mismatches the germline segment, possibly from a read error. This chain links TRBV20-1 with TRBJ2-3; D might be TRBD1 (5 bases). Germline CDR1 is DFQATT and CDR2 is SNEGSKA (reference sequence). This CDR3 is 15 amino acids long. The CDR3 DNA reads TGCAGTGCTAGAGATCCCGGACAAGCCACATATACGCAGTATTTT. Protein sequence: CSARDPGQATYTQYF.

The J gene is TRBJ1-1, the V gene TRBV28, with TRBD1 identical over 10 bases. V shed 3 bases and J 4 bases; nucleotides not matched to a gene: 5. The CDR3 extends over 15 amino acids. The germline CDR1 and CDR2 sequences are MDHEN and SYDVKM. The CDR3 loop is CASSFIRTGGTEAFF. For the CDR3, the DNA is TGTGCCAGCAGTTTCATTAGGACAGGGGGCACTGAAGCTTTCTTT. The full variable domain, its missing parts supplied by reference TRBV28 and TRBJ1-1, is DVKVTQSSRYLVKRTGEKVFLECVQDMDHENMFWYRQDPGLGLRLIYFSYDVKMKEKGDIPEGYSVSREKKERFSLILESASTNQTSMYLCASSFIRTGGTEAFFGQGTRLTVV.